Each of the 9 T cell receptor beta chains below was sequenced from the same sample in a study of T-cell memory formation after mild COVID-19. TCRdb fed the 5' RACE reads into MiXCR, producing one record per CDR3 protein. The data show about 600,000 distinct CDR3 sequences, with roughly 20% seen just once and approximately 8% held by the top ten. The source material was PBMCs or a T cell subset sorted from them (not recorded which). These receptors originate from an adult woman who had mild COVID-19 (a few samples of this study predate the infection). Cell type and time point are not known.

The CDR3 spells CASSYGDLMYEQYF. CDR3 DNA: TGTGCCAGCAGTTACGGGGACTTGATGTACGAGCAGTACTTC. V is TRBV6-5 and J is TRBJ2-7; tentatively, D is TRBD2 (6 bases). Trimming removed 2 bases at V and 4 bases at J, with 12 bases between. Looked up from germline, CDR1 is MNHEY and CDR2 is SVGAGI. The CDR3 sequence is 14 residues long.

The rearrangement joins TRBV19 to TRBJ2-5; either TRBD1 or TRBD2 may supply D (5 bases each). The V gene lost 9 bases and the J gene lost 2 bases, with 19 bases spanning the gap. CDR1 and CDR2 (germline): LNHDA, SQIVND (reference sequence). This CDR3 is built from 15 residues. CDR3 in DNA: TGTGCCAGCAATTCCCGGGACGGGATACAAGAGACCCAGTACTTC. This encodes CASNSRDGIQETQYF.

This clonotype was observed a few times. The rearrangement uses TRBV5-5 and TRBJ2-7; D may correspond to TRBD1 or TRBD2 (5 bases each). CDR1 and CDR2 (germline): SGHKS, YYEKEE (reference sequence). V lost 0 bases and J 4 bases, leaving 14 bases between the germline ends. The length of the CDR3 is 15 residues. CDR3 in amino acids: CASSLVGVGAYEQYF. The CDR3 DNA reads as TGTGCCAGCAGCTTGGTCGGGGTAGGGGCTTACGAGCAGTACTTC.

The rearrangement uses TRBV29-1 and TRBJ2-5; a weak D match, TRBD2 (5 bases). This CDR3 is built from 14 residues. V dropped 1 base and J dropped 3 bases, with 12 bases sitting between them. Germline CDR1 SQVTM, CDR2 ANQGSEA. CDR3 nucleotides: TGCAGCGTTGAAGTAGGGAGACTGGAAGAGACCCAGTACTTC. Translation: CSVEVGRLEETQYF.

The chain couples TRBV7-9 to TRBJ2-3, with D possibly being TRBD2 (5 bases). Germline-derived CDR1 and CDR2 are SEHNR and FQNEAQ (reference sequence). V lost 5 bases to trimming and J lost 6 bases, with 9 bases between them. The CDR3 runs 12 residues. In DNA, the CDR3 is TGTGCCAGCAGCCCGGGATGGGATACGCAGTATTTT. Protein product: CASSPGWDTQYF.

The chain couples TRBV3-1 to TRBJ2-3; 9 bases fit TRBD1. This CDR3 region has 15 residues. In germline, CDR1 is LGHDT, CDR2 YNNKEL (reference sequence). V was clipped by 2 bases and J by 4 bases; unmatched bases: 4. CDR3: CASSQTGQGADTQYF. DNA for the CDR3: TGTGCCAGCAGCCAAACGGGACAGGGTGCAGATACGCAGTATTTT.

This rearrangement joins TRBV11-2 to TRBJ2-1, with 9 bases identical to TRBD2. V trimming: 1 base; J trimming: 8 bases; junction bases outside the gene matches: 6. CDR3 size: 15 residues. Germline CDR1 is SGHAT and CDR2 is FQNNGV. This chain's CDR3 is CASSLVAGVNYEQFF. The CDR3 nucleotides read TGTGCCAGCAGCTTAGTAGCGGGAGTCAATTATGAGCAGTTCTTC.

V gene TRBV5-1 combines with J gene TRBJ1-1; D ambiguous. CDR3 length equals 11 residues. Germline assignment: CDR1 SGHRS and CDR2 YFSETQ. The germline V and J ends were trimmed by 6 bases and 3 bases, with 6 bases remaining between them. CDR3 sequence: CASTMDTEAFF. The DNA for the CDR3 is TGCGCCAGCACCATGGACACTGAAGCTTTCTTT.

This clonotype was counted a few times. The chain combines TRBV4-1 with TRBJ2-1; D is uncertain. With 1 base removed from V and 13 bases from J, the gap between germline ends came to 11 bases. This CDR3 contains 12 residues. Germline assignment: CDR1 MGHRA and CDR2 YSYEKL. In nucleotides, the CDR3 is TGCGCCAGCAGCCAAGGCAACCACCCCCAGTTCTTC. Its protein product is CASSQGNHPQFF.